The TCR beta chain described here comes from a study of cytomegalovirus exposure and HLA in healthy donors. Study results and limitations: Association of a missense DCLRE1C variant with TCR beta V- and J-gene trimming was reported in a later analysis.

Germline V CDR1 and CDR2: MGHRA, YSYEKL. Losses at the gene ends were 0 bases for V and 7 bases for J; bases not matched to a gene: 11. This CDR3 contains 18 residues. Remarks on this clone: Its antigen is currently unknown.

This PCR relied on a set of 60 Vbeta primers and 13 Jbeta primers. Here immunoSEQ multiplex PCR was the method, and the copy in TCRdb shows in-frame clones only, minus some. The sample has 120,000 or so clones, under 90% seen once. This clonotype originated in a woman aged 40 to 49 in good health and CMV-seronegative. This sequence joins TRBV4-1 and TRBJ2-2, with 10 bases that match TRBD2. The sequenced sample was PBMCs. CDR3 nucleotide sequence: TGCGCCAGCAGCCAAGAGGTGGCAGCGGGGGGGCGTCACGGGGAGCTGTTTTTT. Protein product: CASSQEVAAGGRHGELFF.